Below, 30 T cell receptor beta chains from the same sample are listed, as sequenced in a study of T-cell reconstitution after alpha-beta-depleted transplantation in children. Unique molecular identifiers were built into the TCRbeta library. TCRdb used MiXCR to reprocess the PCR reads, holding one entry per CDR3 protein. The table records about 190,000 distinct CDR3 sequences, approximately 10% of them present only once. The sample consisted of PBMCs, taken before TCRalphabeta/CD19-depleted stem cell transplant. These receptors all come from a boy between 2 and 15 years old with acute myeloid leukemia, due to receive a stem cell transplant.

This clonotype appeared many times. This chain joins TRBV21-1 and TRBJ2-7; TRBD1, the D gene given by the table, was not confirmed from the DNA. TRBV21-1 is shown as a pseudogene. This CDR3 has 17 residues. CDR3 region: CASSKGEPGQGYYEQYV. The CDR3 DNA follows: TGTGCCAGCAGCAAAGGGGAGCCCGGACAGGGTTACTACGAGCAGTACGTC.

Many counts were recorded for this clonotype. The V gene is TRBV28, the J gene TRBJ2-1; D is tentatively TRBD1 or TRBD2 (5 bases each). Trimming removed 4 bases at V and 5 bases at J, with 9 bases between. The CDR3 covers 13 residues. Germline V gene lookup returns CDR1 MDHEN and CDR2 SYDVKM. In nucleotides, the CDR3 is TGTGCCAGCAGTTGGGGACGGAACAATGAGCAGTTCTTC. Protein product: CASSWGRNNEQFF.

This clonotype was seen ten or more times. This chain connects TRBV12-3 or TRBV12-4 to TRBJ1-1; maybe TRBD1 (5 bases). The CDR3 extends over 15 amino acids. The V end lost 6 bases, the J end lost 0 bases, and 14 bases lay between the germline ends. CDR3 DNA: TGTGCCAGCAGCCCAACGGGGGGGATGAACACTGAAGCTTTCTTT. Translating gives CASSPTGGMNTEAFF.

The gene calls are TRBV23-1 and TRBJ2-5; D is ambiguous. TRBV23-1 is an ORF; its function is uncertain. The CDR3 is 18 residues long. Trimming shortened V by 5 bases and J by 3 bases, and 25 bases separated the two germline ends. The CDR3 coding sequence is TGCGCCAGCAGTTACTACAGCTGTAGCAATACCAGTGAAGAGACCCAGTACTTC. It encodes CASSYYSCSNTSEETQYF.

This clonotype came up many times. The J gene is TRBJ2-3, the V gene TRBV7-2; TRBD2 is a possible D gene (5 bases). The CDR3 is 15 residues long. Germline loops: CDR1 SGHTA, CDR2 FQGNSA. Trimming removed 1 base from V and 3 bases from J, with 11 bases in between. Written as DNA, the CDR3 is TGTGCCAGCAGCTTAGGTCCTTCGGGAACAGATACGCAGTATTTT. Translated: CASSLGPSGTDTQYF.

This clonotype was seen many times. The chain uses TRBV29-1 and TRBJ2-1, with a weak D call TRBD2 (6 bases). The germline V gene has CDR1 SQVTM and CDR2 ANQGSEA. The CDR3 spans 13 residues. The V end was cut by 3 bases, the J end by 6 bases, with 12 bases between. The CDR3 here is CSVEQAGLNEQFF. Written as DNA, the CDR3 is TGCAGCGTTGAGCAAGCGGGTCTCAATGAGCAGTTCTTC.

The sample holds many counts of this clonotype. V gene TRBV7-3 combines with J gene TRBJ2-2; D gene ambiguous. V was shortened by 3 bases and J by 1 base, with 6 bases between the two germline ends. The CDR3 contains 14 residues. Germline loops: CDR1 SGHTA, CDR2 FQGTGA. In nucleotides, the CDR3 is TGTGCCAGCAGCTTCGACAAGAACACCGGGGAGCTGTTTTTT. Translating it yields CASSFDKNTGELFF.

This clonotype was counted ten times or more. The chain carries TRBV2 and TRBJ2-2; TRBD2 is a possible D gene (5 bases). Germline assignment: CDR1 SNHLY and CDR2 FYNNEI. V was clipped by 4 bases and J by 6 bases, with 12 bases between them. The CDR3 has 14 amino acids. Written as DNA, the CDR3 is TGTGCCAGCAGTGGGACTTTTGAGTCCGGGGAGCTGTTTTTT. Its protein is CASSGTFESGELFF.

This clonotype was seen ten or more times. The chain combines TRBV29-1 with TRBJ2-3, with TRBD2 matching over 14 bases. Germline V gene sequence: CDR1 SQVTM, CDR2 ANQGSEA. Losses at the gene ends were 0 bases for V and 5 bases for J; bases not matched to a gene: 13. This CDR3 contains 19 residues. The CDR3 spells CSVEEGLAGAPGSIDTQYF. The CDR3 coding sequence is TGCAGCGTTGAAGAGGGACTAGCGGGAGCCCCGGGAAGTATAGATACGCAGTATTTT.

There are many counts of this clonotype. The chain joins TRBV3-1 to TRBJ2-1; 12 bases are shared with TRBD1. With V trimmed by 4 bases and J by 9 bases, 7 bases remained unmatched. The CDR3 is 15 residues long. CDR1 and CDR2 from the germline V gene are LGHDT and YNNKEL (reference sequence). CDR3 sequence (DNA): TGTGCCAGCAGCCCGTGGGACAGGGGGCTGGGTGAGCAGTTCTTC. As protein: CASSPWDRGLGEQFF.

This clonotype came up a few times. The junction differs from germline at one of its ends, possibly a read error. The genes are TRBV20-1 and TRBJ2-6; no definite D call. This CDR3 region has 17 residues. Germline V gives CDR1 DFQATT, CDR2 SNEGSKA (reference sequence). The CDR3 region has the DNA TGCTGTGCTAGAGATGGAACCGCGCTCTCTGGGGCCAACGTCCTGACTTTC. Translating it yields CCARDGTALSGANVLTF.

This clonotype was seen many times. The chain is built from TRBV20-1 and TRBJ2-7, with 7 bases identical to TRBD1. This CDR3 is 11 amino acids long. Per the germline V gene, CDR1 is DFQATT and CDR2 is SNEGSKA (reference sequence). V trimming: 4 bases; J trimming: 3 bases; junction bases outside the gene matches: 0. The CDR3, as DNA: TGCAGTGCTACAGGGGGCTACGAGCAGTACTTC. This gives the protein CSATGGYEQYF.

In its sample, this clonotype was seen many times. The chain recombines TRBV9 with TRBJ2-2, with D perhaps TRBD2 (5 bases). Trimming took 5 bases from V and 6 from J, leaving 8 bases between them. There are 12 residues in the CDR3. From germline, CDR1 is SGDLS and CDR2 YYNGEE. CDR3 sequence (DNA): TGTGCCAGCAGGTGGGAGTCCGGGGAGCTGTTTTTT. It codes for CASRWESGELFF.

This clonotype showed up many times. The rearrangement joins TRBV7-2 to TRBJ2-1, with TRBD2 as a possible D gene (6 bases). Trimming cost V 5 bases and J 3 bases, with 14 bases left between them. The germline gives CDR1 SGHTA, CDR2 FQGNSA. The CDR3 spans 15 residues. The CDR3 DNA follows: TGTGCCAGCAGCCGACGGGACTCCAGCTACAATGAGCAGTTCTTC. This codes for CASSRRDSSYNEQFF.

The sample holds many counts of this clonotype. The chain has TRBV20-1 and TRBJ2-1; 13 bases fit TRBD2. In germline, CDR1 is DFQATT, CDR2 SNEGSKA (reference sequence). This CDR3 contains 14 residues. V gave up 3 bases and J gave up 8 bases; unmatched junction bases: 4. The CDR3 sequence is CSARGLAGYYEQFF. In DNA form, the CDR3 reads TGCAGTGCTAGGGGACTAGCGGGATACTATGAGCAGTTCTTC.

This clonotype was seen repeatedly, ten times or more. The chain has TRBV20-1 and TRBJ1-3; the D gene is possibly TRBD1 (5 bases). The CDR3 has 15 residues. With 3 bases removed from V and 0 bases from J, the gap between germline ends came to 12 bases. CDR1 is DFQATT, CDR2 SNEGSKA, per germline (reference sequence). The CDR3 nucleotides are TGCAGTGCTAGGCGCGGCGGGGGCTCTGGAAACACCATATATTTT. Protein sequence: CSARRGGGSGNTIYF.

This clonotype was observed a single time. One junction end disagrees with the germline gene, perhaps due to a read error. The V call is TRBV5-1, the J call TRBJ2-3; TRBD2 aligns across 11 bases. Germline V gene sequence: CDR1 SGHRS, CDR2 YFSETQ. The CDR3 totals 16 residues. CDR3 nucleotide sequence: TGCGCCAGCGCTACCGTGGGGACTAGCGGCACAGATACGCGGTATTTT. This gives the protein CASATVGTSGTDTRYF.

Ten or more counts support this clonotype. The chain uses TRBV9 and TRBJ1-2; a possible D gene is TRBD1 (5 bases). The CDR3 length is 16 residues. The germline gives CDR1 SGDLS, CDR2 YYNGEE. Trimming pared 4 bases from V and 1 base from J, leaving 17 bases between. The CDR3 protein is CASSPQGWELNYGYTF. The CDR3 DNA sequence: TGTGCCAGCAGCCCCCAGGGATGGGAGCTTAACTATGGCTACACCTTC.

There are many counts of this clonotype. The chain has TRBV3-1 and TRBJ1-3; unclear D gene. V lost 2 bases, J lost 1 base, and 9 bases lay in between. CDR3 length: 15 amino acids. Per the germline V gene, CDR1 is LGHDT and CDR2 is YNNKEL (reference sequence). The CDR3: CASSQQAGSGNTIYF. The DNA of the CDR3 is TGTGCCAGCAGCCAACAAGCTGGGTCTGGAAACACCATATATTTT. Together with reference TRBV3-1 and TRBJ1-3, the CDR3 gives the full variable domain: DTAVSQTPKYLVTQMGNDKSIKCEQNLGHDTMYWYKQDSKKFLKIMFSYNNKELIINETVPNRFSPKSPDKAHLNLHINSLELGDSAVYFCASSQQAGSGNTIYFGEGSWLTVV.

This clonotype came up many times. This chain connects TRBV11-1 to TRBJ2-6; 12 positions match TRBD2. This CDR3 spans 18 amino acids. From germline, CDR1 is SGHAT and CDR2 FQDESV (reference sequence). Germline trimming cut 5 bases from V and 1 base from J; bases unmatched to any gene: 6. CDR3 amino acids: CASSPTTSGRSGANVLTF. CDR3 DNA: TGTGCCAGCAGCCCGACGACTAGCGGGAGATCTGGGGCCAACGTCCTGACTTTC.

This clonotype was seen at least ten times. The chain recombines TRBV12-3 or TRBV12-4 with TRBJ1-2, with D perhaps TRBD1 (5 bases). Trimming shortened V by 8 bases and J by 7 bases, and 23 bases separated the two germline ends. CDR3 length equals 15 residues. In nucleotides, the CDR3 is TGTGCCAGCGGTCGGCAAGTGGGGGGGTTCTTTGGCTACACCTTC. This sequence encodes CASGRQVGGFFGYTF.

This clonotype was seen repeatedly, ten times or more. The chain employs TRBV10-2 and TRBJ2-3, with 7 bases aligning to TRBD2. After removal of 5 bases from V and 5 bases from J, the junction contained 4 bases not matched to a gene. The CDR3 sequence is 13 residues long. Germline assignment: CDR1 WSHSY and CDR2 SAAADI. CDR3 amino acids: CASSKRGGDTQYF. CDR3 bases: TGCGCCAGCAGTAAGCGGGGAGGAGATACGCAGTATTTT.

The V call is TRBV5-1, the J call TRBJ2-7; 11 nucleotides line up with TRBD1. This CDR3 has 14 residues. Trimming at V came to 5 bases and at J to 4 bases, leaving 5 bases not matched to a gene. CDR1 and CDR2 (germline): SGHRS, YFSETQ. CDR3 DNA sequence: TGCGCCAGCAGGAGGACAGGGGGCTTGTACGAGCAGTACTTC. Translating it yields CASRRTGGLYEQYF. The variable domain in full, completed from reference TRBV5-1 and TRBJ2-7, reads KAGVTQTPRYLIKTRGQQVTLSCSPISGHRSVSWYQQTPGQGLQFLFEYFSETQRNKGNFPGRFSGRQFSNSRSEMNVSTLELGDSALYLCASRRTGGLYEQYFGPGTRLTVT.

This clonotype came up many times. The genes are TRBV27 and TRBJ1-1, with no clear D. The V end lost 5 bases, the J end lost 1 base, and 8 bases lay between the germline ends. Per germline, CDR1 MNHEY and CDR2 SMNVEV (reference sequence). The CDR3 loop spans 13 amino acids. CDR3 sequence (DNA): TGTGCCAGCAGTATAGACAAGAACACTGAAGCTTTCTTT. The encoded protein is CASSIDKNTEAFF.

This clonotype has ten or more counts. The chain couples TRBV5-1 to TRBJ2-7; 9 positions agree with TRBD1. This CDR3 spans 15 amino acids. V lost 4 bases to trimming and J lost 6 bases; unmatched junction nucleotides: 11. Germline assignment: CDR1 SGHRS and CDR2 YFSETQ. CDR3 DNA: TGCGCCAGCAGCACCTCGGGACAGGGCCTTTTCGAGCAGTACTTC. It translates to CASSTSGQGLFEQYF.

This clonotype was observed many times. The chain combines TRBV6-5 with TRBJ1-1, with a possible D match to TRBD1 (6 bases). V lost 5 bases to trimming and J lost 6 bases, with 13 bases between them. The germline CDR1 and CDR2 sequences are MNHEY and SVGAGI. This CDR3 has 13 amino acids. CDR3 sequence: CASSPVRGAEAFF. For the CDR3, the DNA is TGTGCCAGCAGTCCTGTCAGGGGCGCTGAAGCTTTCTTT.

This clonotype was observed many times. The chain combines TRBV25-1 with TRBJ1-4; the D gene is possibly TRBD1 (6 bases). The germline V gene encodes CDR1 MGHDK and CDR2 SYGVNS. The CDR3 is 15 residues long. V shed 8 bases and J shed 3 bases, with 16 bases lying between them. The CDR3 DNA sequence: TGTGCCAGCTCCACGGCTCGGACAGCTAATGAAAAACTGTTTTTT. It translates to CASSTARTANEKLFF.

This clonotype has at least ten counts. At one boundary the junction diverges from the germline segment, which might be a read error. V and J are TRBV7-9 and TRBJ2-5, with D possibly TRBD2 on 5 matching bases. The length of the CDR3 is 13 residues. In germline, CDR1 is SEHNR, CDR2 FQNEAQ (reference sequence). Here the CDR3 reads CASSPTRPETHYF. The CDR3 coding sequence is TGTGCCAGCAGCCCAACTAGGCCGGAGACCCATTACTTC.

This clonotype was recorded at least ten times. This chain joins TRBV7-2 and TRBJ1-5, with D perhaps TRBD1 (6 bases). In germline, CDR1 is SGHTA, CDR2 FQGNSA. The CDR3 runs 13 residues. V gave up 2 bases and J gave up 5 bases, with 7 bases separating them. This CDR3 reads CASSLNRDQPQHF. The CDR3 DNA reads TGTGCCAGCAGCTTAAACAGGGATCAGCCCCAGCATTTT.

In its sample, this clonotype was seen many times. The CDR3 is CAISEVGFNEQYF. For the CDR3, the DNA is TGTGCCATCAGTGAGGTCGGTTTCAACGAGCAGTACTTC. The chain joins TRBV10-3 to TRBJ2-7; D is uncertain. Trimming stripped 2 bases from V and 5 bases from J, with 10 bases between. This CDR3 comprises 13 residues. Germline CDR1 is ENHRY and CDR2 is SYGVKD.